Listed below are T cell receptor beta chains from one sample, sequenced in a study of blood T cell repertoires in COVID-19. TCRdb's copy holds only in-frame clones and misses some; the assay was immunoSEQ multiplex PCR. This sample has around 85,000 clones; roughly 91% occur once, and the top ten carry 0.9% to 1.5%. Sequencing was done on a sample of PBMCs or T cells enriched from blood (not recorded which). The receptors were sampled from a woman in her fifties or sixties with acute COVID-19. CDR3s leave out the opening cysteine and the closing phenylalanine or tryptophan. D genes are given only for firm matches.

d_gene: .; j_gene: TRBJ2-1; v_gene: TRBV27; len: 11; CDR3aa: ASSLRGVDEQF
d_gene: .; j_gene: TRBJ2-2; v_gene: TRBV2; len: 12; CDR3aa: ASRSGTNTGELF
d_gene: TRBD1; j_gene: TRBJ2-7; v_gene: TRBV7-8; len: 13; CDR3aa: ASSLTGARSYEQY
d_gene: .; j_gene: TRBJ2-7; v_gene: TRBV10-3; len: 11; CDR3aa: AITVSATQAQY
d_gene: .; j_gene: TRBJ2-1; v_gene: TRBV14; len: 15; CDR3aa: ASSPPSGVSSYNEQF
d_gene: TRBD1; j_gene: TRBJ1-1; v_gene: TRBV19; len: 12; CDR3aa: ASSIGQGLPEAF
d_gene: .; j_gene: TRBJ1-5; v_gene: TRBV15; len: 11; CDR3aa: ATASGDNQPQH
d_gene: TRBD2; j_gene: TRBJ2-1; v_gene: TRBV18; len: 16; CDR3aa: ASSPRLAGGQSYNEQF
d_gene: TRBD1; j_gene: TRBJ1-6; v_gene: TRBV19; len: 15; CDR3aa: ASSIRGQGLVSSPLH
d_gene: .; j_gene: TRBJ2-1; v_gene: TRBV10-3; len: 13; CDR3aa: ATIRSFLPEASQF
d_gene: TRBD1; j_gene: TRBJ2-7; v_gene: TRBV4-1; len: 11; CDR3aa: ASYGQGAHEQY
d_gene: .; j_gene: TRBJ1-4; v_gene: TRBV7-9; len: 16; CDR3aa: ASSLFLGQGIINEKLF
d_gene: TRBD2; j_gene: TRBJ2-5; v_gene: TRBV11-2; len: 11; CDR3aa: ASTGTSGIAQY
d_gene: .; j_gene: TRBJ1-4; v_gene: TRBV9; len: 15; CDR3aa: ASSVGLFGGANEKLF
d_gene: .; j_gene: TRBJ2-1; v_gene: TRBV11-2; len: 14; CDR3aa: ASSLIMSGSVGEQF
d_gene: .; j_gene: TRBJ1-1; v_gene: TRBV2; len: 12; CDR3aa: ASSEEQGYTEAF
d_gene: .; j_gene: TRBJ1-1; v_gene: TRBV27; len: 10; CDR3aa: ASQKEGFKAF
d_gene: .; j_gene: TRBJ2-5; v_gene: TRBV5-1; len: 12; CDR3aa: ASSFSLPQETQY
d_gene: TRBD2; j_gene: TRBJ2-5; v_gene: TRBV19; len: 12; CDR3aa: ASSSRTSGQTQY
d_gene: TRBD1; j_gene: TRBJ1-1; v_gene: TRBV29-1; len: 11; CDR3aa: SVEGQENTEAF
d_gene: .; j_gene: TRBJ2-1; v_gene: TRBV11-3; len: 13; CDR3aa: ASTPGRDPGIEQF
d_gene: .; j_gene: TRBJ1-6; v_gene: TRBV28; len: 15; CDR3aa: ASSHGGLQTSNSPLH
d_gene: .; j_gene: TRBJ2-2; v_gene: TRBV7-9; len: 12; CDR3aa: ASSLEQYTGELF
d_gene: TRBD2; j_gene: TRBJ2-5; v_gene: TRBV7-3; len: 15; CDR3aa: ASSLRGLAGGRETQY
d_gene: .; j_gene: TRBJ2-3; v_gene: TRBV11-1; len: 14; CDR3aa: ASSLGGLSSADTQY
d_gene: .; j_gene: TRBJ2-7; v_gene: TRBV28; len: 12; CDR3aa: ASSSTPGNYEQY
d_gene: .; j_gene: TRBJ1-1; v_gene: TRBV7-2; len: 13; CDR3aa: ASSLSGSVNTEAF
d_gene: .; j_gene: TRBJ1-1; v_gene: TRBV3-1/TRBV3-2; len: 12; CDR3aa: ASSQGRTGGEAF
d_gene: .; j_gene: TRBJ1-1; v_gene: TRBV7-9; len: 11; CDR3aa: ASSLGGVTEAF
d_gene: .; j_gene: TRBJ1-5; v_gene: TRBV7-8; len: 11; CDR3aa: ASSRVREEPQH
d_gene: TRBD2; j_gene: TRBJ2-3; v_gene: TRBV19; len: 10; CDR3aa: ASSPTSGREY
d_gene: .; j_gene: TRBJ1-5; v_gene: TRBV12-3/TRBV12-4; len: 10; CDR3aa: ASSLGEQPQH
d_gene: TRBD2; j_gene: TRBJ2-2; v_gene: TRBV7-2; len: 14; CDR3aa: ASSLRAGAGTGELF
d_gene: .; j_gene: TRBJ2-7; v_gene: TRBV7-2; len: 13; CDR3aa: ASSLGLASSYEQY
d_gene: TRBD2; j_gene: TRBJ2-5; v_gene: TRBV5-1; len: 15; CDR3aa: ASSFGGTSGRRETQY
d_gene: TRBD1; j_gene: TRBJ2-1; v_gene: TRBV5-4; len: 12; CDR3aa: ASSSGGSYNEQF
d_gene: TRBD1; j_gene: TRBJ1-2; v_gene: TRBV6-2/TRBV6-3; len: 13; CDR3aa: ASSYPFRTGAGYT